The T cell receptor (beta chain) under discussion was sequenced for a study of T cell responses to AZD1222 COVID-19 vaccine. The protocol was immunoSEQ multiplex PCR, while the TCRdb copy is restricted to in-frame clones and leaves out a portion. The sample includes about 200,000 clones, approximately 94% of them seen just once. Germline V CDR1 and CDR2: DFQATT, SNEGSKA (reference sequence). Between the trimmed V and J ends, which lost 3 bases and 0 bases, there was a span of 12 bases. The CDR3 loop spans 14 amino acids. Specimen: peripheral blood, collected 28 days after the second dose of the MenACWY control vaccine. The receptor's source is an adult who received the MenACWY meningococcal vaccine as a control. The rearrangement links TRBV20-1 to TRBJ2-7; no reliable D call. As DNA, the CDR3 is TGCAGTGCTAGTTTGGTACCGGTCTCCTACGAGCAGTACTTC. Its protein is CSASLVPVSYEQYF.